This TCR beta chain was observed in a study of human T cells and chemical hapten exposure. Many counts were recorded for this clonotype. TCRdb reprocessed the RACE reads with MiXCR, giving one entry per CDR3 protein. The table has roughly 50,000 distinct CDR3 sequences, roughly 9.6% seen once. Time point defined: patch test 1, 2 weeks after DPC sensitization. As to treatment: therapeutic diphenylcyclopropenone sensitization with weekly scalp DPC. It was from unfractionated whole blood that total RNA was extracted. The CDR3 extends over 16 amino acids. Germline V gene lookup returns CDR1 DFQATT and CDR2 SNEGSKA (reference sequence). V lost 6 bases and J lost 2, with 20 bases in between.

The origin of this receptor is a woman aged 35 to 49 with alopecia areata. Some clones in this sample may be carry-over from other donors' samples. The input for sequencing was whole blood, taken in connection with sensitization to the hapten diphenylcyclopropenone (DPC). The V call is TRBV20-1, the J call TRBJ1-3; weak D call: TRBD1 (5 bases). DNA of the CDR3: TGCAGTGCCCGGGGCCCGCAGGGAAGGACTGGAAACACCATATATTTT. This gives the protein CSARGPQGRTGNTIYF.